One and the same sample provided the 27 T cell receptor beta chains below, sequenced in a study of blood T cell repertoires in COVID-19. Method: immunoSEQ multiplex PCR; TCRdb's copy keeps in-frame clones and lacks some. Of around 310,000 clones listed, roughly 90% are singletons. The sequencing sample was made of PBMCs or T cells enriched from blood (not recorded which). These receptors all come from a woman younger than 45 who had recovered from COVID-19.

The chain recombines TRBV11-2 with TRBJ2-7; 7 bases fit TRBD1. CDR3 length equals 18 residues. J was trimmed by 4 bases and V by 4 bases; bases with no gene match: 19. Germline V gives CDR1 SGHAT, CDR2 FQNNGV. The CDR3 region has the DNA TGTGCCAGCAGCTCCATCCAAAAACAGGGGTCCAGGATGTACGAGCAGTACTTC. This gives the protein CASSSIQKQGSRMYEQYF.

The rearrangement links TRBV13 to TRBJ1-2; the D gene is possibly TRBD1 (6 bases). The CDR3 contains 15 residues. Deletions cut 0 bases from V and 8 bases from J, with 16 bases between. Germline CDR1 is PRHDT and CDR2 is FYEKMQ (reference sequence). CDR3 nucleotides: TGTGCCAGCAGCTTAGGCCTCGGACAGCATTTAGGCTACACCTTC. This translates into CASSLGLGQHLGYTF.

CDR3 in amino acids: CASSLGGSETQYF. The CDR3 DNA sequence: TGTGCCAGCAGCTTGGGAGGATCCGAGACCCAGTACTTC. The V and J genes are TRBV7-9 and TRBJ2-5; possibly TRBD2 for D (6 bases). This CDR3 has 13 amino acids. CDR1 is SEHNR and CDR2 is FQNEAQ in the germline V gene (reference sequence). The germline V and J ends were trimmed by 3 bases and 5 bases, with 10 bases remaining between them.

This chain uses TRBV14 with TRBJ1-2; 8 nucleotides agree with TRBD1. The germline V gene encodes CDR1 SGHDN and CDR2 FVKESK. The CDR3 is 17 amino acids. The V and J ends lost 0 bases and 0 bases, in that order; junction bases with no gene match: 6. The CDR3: CASSQDLGQGPNYGYTF. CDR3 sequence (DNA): TGTGCCAGCAGCCAAGATCTCGGACAGGGACCTAACTATGGCTACACCTTC.

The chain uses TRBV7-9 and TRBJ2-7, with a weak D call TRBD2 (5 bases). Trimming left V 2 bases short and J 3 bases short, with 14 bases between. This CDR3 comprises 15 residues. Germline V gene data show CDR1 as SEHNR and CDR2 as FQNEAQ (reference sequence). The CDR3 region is CASSLILGPYYEQYF. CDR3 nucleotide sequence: TGTGCCAGCAGCTTAATACTAGGACCATACTACGAGCAGTACTTC. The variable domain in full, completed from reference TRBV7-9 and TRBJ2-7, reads DTGVSQNPRHKITKRGQNVTFRCDPISEHNRLYWYRQTLGQGPEFLTYFQNEAQLEKSRLLSDRFSAERPKGSFSTLEIQRTEQGDSAMYLCASSLILGPYYEQYFGPGTRLTVT.

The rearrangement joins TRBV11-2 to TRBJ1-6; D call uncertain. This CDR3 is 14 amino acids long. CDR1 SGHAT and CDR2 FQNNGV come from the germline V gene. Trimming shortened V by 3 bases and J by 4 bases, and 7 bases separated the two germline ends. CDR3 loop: CASSFLDYNSPLHF. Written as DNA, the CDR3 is TGTGCCAGCAGCTTTTTAGATTATAATTCACCCCTCCACTTT.

CDR3 nucleotides: TGTGCCAGCAGTTTAGCGCGGAACGAGCAGTACTTC. Residues: CASSLARNEQYF. This chain joins TRBV12-3 or TRBV12-4 and TRBJ2-7; D call uncertain. V was trimmed by 0 bases and J by 5 bases, leaving 5 bases between them. This CDR3 is built from 12 residues.

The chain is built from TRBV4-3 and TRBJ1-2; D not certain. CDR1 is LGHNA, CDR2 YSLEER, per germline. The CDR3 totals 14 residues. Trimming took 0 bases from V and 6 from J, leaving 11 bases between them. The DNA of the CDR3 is TGCGCCAGCAGCCAAGATGTGGGAGGTAATGGCTACACCTTC. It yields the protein CASSQDVGGNGYTF.

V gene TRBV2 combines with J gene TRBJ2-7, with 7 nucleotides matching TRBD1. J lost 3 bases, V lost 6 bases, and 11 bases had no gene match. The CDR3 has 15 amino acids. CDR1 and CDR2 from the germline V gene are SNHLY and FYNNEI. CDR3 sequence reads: CASRENRGSNYEQYF. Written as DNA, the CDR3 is TGTGCCAGCAGGGAAAACAGGGGCTCTAACTACGAGCAGTACTTC. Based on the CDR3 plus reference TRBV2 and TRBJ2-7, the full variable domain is EPEVTQTPSHQVTQMGQEVILRCVPISNHLYFYWYRQILGQKVEFLVSFYNNEISEKSEIFDDQFSVERPDGSNFTLKIRSTKLEDSAMYFCASRENRGSNYEQYFGPGTRLTVT.

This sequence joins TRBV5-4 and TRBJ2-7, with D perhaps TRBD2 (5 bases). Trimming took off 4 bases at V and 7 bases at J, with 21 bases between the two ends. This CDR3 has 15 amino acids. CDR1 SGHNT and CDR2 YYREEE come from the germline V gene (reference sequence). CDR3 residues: CASSPPSNTRQEQYF. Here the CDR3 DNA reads TGTGCCAGCAGCCCCCCAAGCAACACTAGGCAGGAGCAGTACTTC. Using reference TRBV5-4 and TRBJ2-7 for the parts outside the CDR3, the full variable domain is ETGVTQSPTHLIKTRGQQVTLRCSSQSGHNTVSWYQQALGQGPQFIFQYYREEENGRGNFPPRFSGLQFPNYSSELNVNALELDDSALYLCASSPPSNTRQEQYFGPGTRLTVT.

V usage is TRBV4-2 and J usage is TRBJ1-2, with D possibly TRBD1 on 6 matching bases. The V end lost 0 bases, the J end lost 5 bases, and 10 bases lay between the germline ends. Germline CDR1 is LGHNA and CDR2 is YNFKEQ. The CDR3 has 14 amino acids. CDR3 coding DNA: TGTGCCAGCAGCCAAGACGGCAGGGGATATGGCTACACCTTC. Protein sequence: CASSQDGRGYGYTF.

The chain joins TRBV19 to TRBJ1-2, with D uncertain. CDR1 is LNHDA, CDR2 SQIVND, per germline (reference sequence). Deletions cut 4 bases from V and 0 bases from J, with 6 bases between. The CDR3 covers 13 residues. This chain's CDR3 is CASSRDANYGYTF. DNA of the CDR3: TGTGCCAGTAGTAGAGACGCTAACTATGGCTACACCTTC.

This CDR3 is CASSKILTGEMGETQYF. CDR3 nucleotides: TGCGCCAGCAGCAAGATTTTGACAGGGGAAATGGGGGAGACCCAGTACTTC. This chain links TRBV5-1 with TRBJ2-5; 8 nucleotides align to TRBD1. The CDR3 loop spans 17 amino acids. Looked up from germline, CDR1 is SGHRS and CDR2 is YFSETQ. Trimming at V came to 4 bases and at J to 5 bases, leaving 16 bases not matched to a gene.

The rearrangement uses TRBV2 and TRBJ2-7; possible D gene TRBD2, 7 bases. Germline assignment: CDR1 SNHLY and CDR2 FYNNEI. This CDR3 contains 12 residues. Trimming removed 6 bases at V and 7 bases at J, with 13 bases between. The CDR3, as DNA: TGTGCCAGCAGAGGGGGGGGACGAGAGCAGTACTTC. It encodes CASRGGGREQYF.

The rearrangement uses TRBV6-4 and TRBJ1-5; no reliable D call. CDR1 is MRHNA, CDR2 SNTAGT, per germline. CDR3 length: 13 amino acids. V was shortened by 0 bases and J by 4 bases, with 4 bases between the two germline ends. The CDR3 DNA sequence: TGTGCCAGCAGTGACTCTCGGAATCAGCCCCAGCATTTT. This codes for CASSDSRNQPQHF.

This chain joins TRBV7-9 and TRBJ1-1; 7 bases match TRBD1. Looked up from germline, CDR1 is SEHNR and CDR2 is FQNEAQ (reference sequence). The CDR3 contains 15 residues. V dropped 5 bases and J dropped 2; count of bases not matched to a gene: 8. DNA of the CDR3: TGTGCCAGCAGCGCCCGGGACAGCCGAAACACTGAAGCTTTCTTT. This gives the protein CASSARDSRNTEAFF.

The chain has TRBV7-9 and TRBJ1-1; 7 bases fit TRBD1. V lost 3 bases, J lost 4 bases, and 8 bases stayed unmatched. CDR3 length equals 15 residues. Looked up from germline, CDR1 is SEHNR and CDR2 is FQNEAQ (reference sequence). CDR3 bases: TGTGCCAGCAGCTTGACAGGGATTAGGGGCACTGAAGCTTTCTTT. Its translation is CASSLTGIRGTEAFF.

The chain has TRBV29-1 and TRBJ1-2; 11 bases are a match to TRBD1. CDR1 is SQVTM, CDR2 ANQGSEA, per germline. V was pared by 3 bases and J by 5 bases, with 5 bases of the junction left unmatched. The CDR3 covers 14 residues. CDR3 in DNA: TGCAGCGTTGACCCGGGACAGGGGGGGTATGGCTACACCTTC. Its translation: CSVDPGQGGYGYTF.

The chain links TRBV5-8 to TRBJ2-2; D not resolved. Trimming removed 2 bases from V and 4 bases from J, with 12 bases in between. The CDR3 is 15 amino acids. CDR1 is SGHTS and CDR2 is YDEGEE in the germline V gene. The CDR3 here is CASSFGFRTTGELFF. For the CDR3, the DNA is TGTGCCAGCAGCTTCGGGTTCCGTACCACCGGGGAGCTGTTTTTT.

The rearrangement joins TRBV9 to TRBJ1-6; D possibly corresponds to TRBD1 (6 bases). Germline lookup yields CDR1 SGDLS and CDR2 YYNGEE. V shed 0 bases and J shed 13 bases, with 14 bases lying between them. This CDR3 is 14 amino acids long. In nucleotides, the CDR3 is TGTGCCAGCAGCGTAGGGGGGCTTCCTTCCCCCCTCCACTTT. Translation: CASSVGGLPSPLHF.

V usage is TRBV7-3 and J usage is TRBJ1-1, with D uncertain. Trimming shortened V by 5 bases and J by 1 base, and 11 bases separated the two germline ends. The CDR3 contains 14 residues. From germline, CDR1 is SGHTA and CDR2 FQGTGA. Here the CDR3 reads CASSPDPGNTEAFF. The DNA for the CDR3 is TGTGCCAGCAGCCCCGATCCGGGGAACACTGAAGCTTTCTTT. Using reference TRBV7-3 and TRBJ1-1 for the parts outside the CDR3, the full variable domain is GAGVSQTPSNKVTEKGKYVELRCDPISGHTALYWYRQSLGQGPEFLIYFQGTGAADDSGLPNDRFFAVRPEGSVSTLKIQRTERGDSAVYLCASSPDPGNTEAFFGQGTRLTVV.

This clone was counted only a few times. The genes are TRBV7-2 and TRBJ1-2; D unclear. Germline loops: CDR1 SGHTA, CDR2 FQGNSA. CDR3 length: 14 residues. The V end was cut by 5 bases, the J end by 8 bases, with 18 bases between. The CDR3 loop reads CASSPPERGNGYTF. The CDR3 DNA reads TGTGCCAGCAGCCCCCCAGAACGTGGCAACGGCTACACCTTC.

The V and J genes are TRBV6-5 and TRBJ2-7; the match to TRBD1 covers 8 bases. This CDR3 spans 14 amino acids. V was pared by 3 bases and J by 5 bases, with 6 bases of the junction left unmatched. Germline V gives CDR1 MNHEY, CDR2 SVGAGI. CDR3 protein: CASSYTTGAHEQYF. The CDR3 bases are TGTGCCAGCAGTTATACGACAGGGGCGCACGAGCAGTACTTC.

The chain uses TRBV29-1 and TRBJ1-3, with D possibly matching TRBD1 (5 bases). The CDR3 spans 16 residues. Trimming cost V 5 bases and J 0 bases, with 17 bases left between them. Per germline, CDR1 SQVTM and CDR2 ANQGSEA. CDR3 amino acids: CSVRLRGIDSGNTIYF. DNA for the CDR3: TGCAGCGTTCGCCTCCGGGGGATAGACTCTGGAAACACCATATATTTT. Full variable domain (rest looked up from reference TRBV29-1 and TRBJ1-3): SAVISQKPSRDICQRGTSLTIQCQVDSQVTMMFWYRQQPGQSLTLIATANQGSEATYESGFVIDKFPISRPNLTFSTLTVSNMSPEDSSIYLCSVRLRGIDSGNTIYFGEGSWLTVV.

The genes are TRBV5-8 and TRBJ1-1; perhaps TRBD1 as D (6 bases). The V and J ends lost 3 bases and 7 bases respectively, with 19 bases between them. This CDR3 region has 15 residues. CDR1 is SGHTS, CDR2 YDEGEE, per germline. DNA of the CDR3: TGTGCCAGCAGCTCGCCGACAGGAACGGGTCTTGAAGCTTTCTTT. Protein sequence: CASSSPTGTGLEAFF.

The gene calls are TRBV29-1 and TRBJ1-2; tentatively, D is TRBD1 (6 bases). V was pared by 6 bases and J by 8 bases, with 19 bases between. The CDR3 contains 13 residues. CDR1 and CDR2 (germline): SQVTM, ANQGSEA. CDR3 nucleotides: TGCAGCGTGGCCGTAGGGGGGGCGCAAGGCTACACCTTC. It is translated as CSVAVGGAQGYTF.

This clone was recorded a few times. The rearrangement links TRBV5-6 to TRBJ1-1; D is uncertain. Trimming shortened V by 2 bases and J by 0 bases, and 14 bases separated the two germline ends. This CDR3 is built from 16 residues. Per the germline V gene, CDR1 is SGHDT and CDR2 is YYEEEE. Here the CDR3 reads CASSFGLRTLNTEAFF. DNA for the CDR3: TGTGCCAGCAGCTTTGGTCTGCGGACTTTGAACACTGAAGCTTTCTTT.